This T cell receptor beta chain came from a study of beta chain features in type 1 diabetes. This CDR3 comprises 15 residues. The germline V gene has CDR1 SGHTA and CDR2 FQGNSA. Between the trimmed V and J ends, which lost 5 bases and 0 bases, there was a span of 12 bases. As every portion of the isolated RNA was reverse transcribed, the sequencing read expressed TCRB transcripts. Clones were sequenced by immunoSEQ multiplex PCR, and TCRdb holds only the in-frame ones, with some missing. The sample lists some 160,000 clones, 7.5% to 10% occurring once. This clone was picked up a small number of times.

Source material: central memory CD4+ T cells from blood. The chain couples TRBV7-2 to TRBJ2-3; possibly TRBD2 for D (5 bases). The receptor was derived from a young woman in good health. The CDR3 DNA follows: TGTGCCAGCAGCCCCGACTACCTGAGCACAGATACGCAGTATTTT. It translates to CASSPDYLSTDTQYF.